The 8 T cell receptor beta chains presented below share a single source sample, sequenced in a study of metastatic and nonmetastatic thyroid tumors. Nobody among the patients had been given any treatment before thyroid surgery. Through MiXCR, TCRdb re-clonotyped the PCR reads. This table holds 27,000 or so clones, roughly 24% found once. Sequenced sample: blood. These TCRs come from a female donor with papillary thyroid cancer or a benign thyroid nodule (not recorded which). Some clones in this sample may be carry-over from other donors' samples.

The rearrangement joins TRBV30 to TRBJ1-4, with a possible D match to TRBD1 (5 bases). The V gene's germline CDR1 is GTSNPN and CDR2 SVGIG (reference sequence). The V end was cut by 1 base, the J end by 8 bases, with 11 bases between. CDR3 length: 13 amino acids. DNA of the CDR3: TGTGCCTGGAGTGCCGGGGCTCGAGAAAAACTGTTTTTT. This codes for CAWSAGAREKLFF.

This clone is medium-sized by share. This sequence joins TRBV6-5 and TRBJ1-1, with a weak D call TRBD1 (6 bases). V lost 8 bases, J lost 6 bases, and 19 bases lay in between. Germline loops: CDR1 MNHEY, CDR2 SVGAGI. The CDR3 extends over 14 amino acids. CDR3 amino acids: CASLLGGPGAEAFF. The CDR3 region has the DNA TGTGCCAGCTTACTCGGGGGGCCCGGGGCTGAAGCTTTCTTT.

J is TRBJ2-5 and V is TRBV28; 7 bases are shared with TRBD2. Germline V lookup: CDR1 MDHEN, CDR2 SYDVKM. The CDR3 has 15 amino acids. J gave up 5 bases and V 8 bases, and 14 bases lay outside the gene matches. This chain's CDR3 is CASAYGGGGLETQYF. As DNA, the CDR3 is TGTGCCAGCGCCTATGGGGGGGGTGGGCTGGAGACCCAGTACTTC.

This chain joins TRBV11-2 and TRBJ2-1; TRBD2 aligns across 8 bases. V gave up 3 bases and J gave up 1 base; unmatched junction bases: 8. Per germline, CDR1 SGHAT and CDR2 FQNNGV. The CDR3 loop spans 17 amino acids. The CDR3 coding sequence is TGTGCCAGCAGCTTGGGACTAGATAAACGATCCTACAATGAGCAGTTCTTC. Translating gives CASSLGLDKRSYNEQFF.

This clone was counted ten times or more. The chain employs TRBV2 and TRBJ2-1, with TRBD2 as a possible D gene (6 bases). CDR1 is SNHLY and CDR2 is FYNNEI in the germline V gene. This CDR3 is 13 amino acids long. Trimming pared 6 bases from V and 7 bases from J, leaving 13 bases between. CDR3 residues: CASSVGGTNEQFF. In DNA, the CDR3 is TGTGCCAGCAGCGTCGGCGGGACGAATGAGCAGTTCTTC.

At least ten counts were recorded for this clone. The chain is built from TRBV5-6 and TRBJ2-1; 11 bases are shared with TRBD2. CDR3 length: 15 residues. The V and J ends lost 3 bases and 7 bases, in that order; junction bases with no gene match: 6. In germline, CDR1 is SGHDT, CDR2 YYEEEE. The CDR3 protein is CASSWGPSGRNEQFF. CDR3 coding DNA: TGTGCCAGCAGCTGGGGGCCTAGCGGGAGGAATGAGCAGTTCTTC.

The table lists this clone with many counts. Other DNA sequences in the sample encode the same CDR3. The chain employs TRBV7-2 and TRBJ1-3; D is uncertain. From germline, CDR1 is SGHTA and CDR2 FQGNSA. The CDR3 spans 12 residues. V was pared by 4 bases and J by 16 bases, with 17 bases between. CDR3 sequence: CASSSTPTLEYF. The DNA for the CDR3 is TGTGCCAGCAGCTCGACCCCTACCTTGGAGTATTTT.

The V and J genes are TRBV5-4 and TRBJ2-5, with 7 positions matching TRBD1. V was pared by 6 bases and J by 4 bases, with 12 bases of the junction left unmatched. This CDR3 spans 15 amino acids. CDR1 SGHNT and CDR2 YYREEE come from the germline V gene (reference sequence). The CDR3 is CASNDFRGSRETQYF. CDR3 DNA: TGTGCCAGCAACGATTTCAGGGGGTCGAGAGAGACCCAGTACTTC.